Shown below are 26 T cell receptor beta chains from a single sample sequenced in a study of blood T cell repertoires in COVID-19. The data were produced by immunoSEQ multiplex PCR, yet TCRdb's version contains in-frame clones alone and is incomplete. The sample carries approximately 150,000 clones, approximately 87% recorded once. Material for sequencing was peripheral blood. The receptors were gathered from a woman in her sixties or seventies with acute or convalescent COVID-19.

This chain uses TRBV19 with TRBJ1-1, with D hard to call. V lost 9 bases to trimming and J lost 0 bases, with 17 bases between them. The CDR3 totals 15 residues. Per the germline V gene, CDR1 is LNHDA and CDR2 is SQIVND (reference sequence). For the CDR3, the DNA is TGTGCCAGCCGAGACGGAGGCTTCATGAACACTGAAGCTTTCTTT. It yields the protein CASRDGGFMNTEAFF.

The J gene is TRBJ2-2, the V gene TRBV7-6; D perhaps matches TRBD1 (6 bases). V lost 5 bases and J lost 6, with 19 bases in between. Germline loops: CDR1 SGHVS, CDR2 FNYEAQ. The CDR3 spans 16 residues. The CDR3 is CASSQTQGAGAGELFF. The CDR3 DNA reads as TGTGCCAGCAGCCAAACACAGGGAGCAGGGGCCGGGGAGCTGTTTTTT.

The rearrangement joins TRBV25-1 to TRBJ1-4; D may be TRBD1 (6 bases). With 2 bases removed from V and 1 base from J, the gap between germline ends came to 8 bases. This CDR3 contains 15 residues. Germline V gives CDR1 MGHDK, CDR2 SYGVNS. CDR3 nucleotides: TGTGCCAGCAGTGAAACAGGGCGAACTAATGAAAAACTGTTTTTT. It yields the protein CASSETGRTNEKLFF.

V is TRBV4-3 and J is TRBJ2-1; 7 nucleotides match TRBD2. CDR3 length equals 18 residues. The junction had 15 bases not matched to a gene; V was cut back by 0 bases and J by 7 bases. CDR1 is LGHNA and CDR2 is YSLEER in the germline V gene. The CDR3 here is CASSQDRSGGRRVNEQFF. The CDR3 DNA is TGCGCCAGCAGCCAAGATCGGTCGGGCGGGAGAAGGGTTAATGAGCAGTTCTTC.

The J gene is TRBJ1-2, the V gene TRBV4-1; TRBD1 aligns across 7 bases. The J segment lost 5 bases and the V segment lost 4 bases, leaving 10 bases of the junction unmatched. Germline assignment: CDR1 MGHRA and CDR2 YSYEKL. This CDR3 is built from 15 residues. The CDR3 sequence is CASSPRTGRGYGYTF. The CDR3 DNA reads TGCGCCAGCAGCCCTAGGACAGGCAGGGGGTATGGCTACACCTTC.

In the case of this clone: The sample holds other DNA sequences that translate to the same CDR3. The rearrangement links TRBV4-3 to TRBJ2-3; possibly TRBD2 for D (5 bases). Trimming cost V 0 bases and J 3 bases, with 7 bases left between them. Germline V gene data show CDR1 as LGHNA and CDR2 as YSLEER. The CDR3 contains 14 residues. Here the CDR3 reads CASSQDRRTDTQYF. As DNA, the CDR3 is TGCGCCAGCAGCCAAGATCGGAGGACAGATACGCAGTATTTT.

This chain joins TRBV28 and TRBJ1-3; D gene unclear. Germline CDR1 is MDHEN and CDR2 is SYDVKM. The V end lost 2 bases, the J end lost 9 bases, and 17 bases lay between the germline ends. The CDR3 extends over 15 amino acids. The CDR3: CASSLERSRAATIYF. The CDR3 bases are TGTGCCAGCAGTTTAGAGCGGAGTAGGGCCGCCACCATATATTTT. The whole variable domain, remainder taken from reference TRBV28 and TRBJ1-3, is DVKVTQSSRYLVKRTGEKVFLECVQDMDHENMFWYRQDPGLGLRLIYFSYDVKMKEKGDIPEGYSVSREKKERFSLILESASTNQTSMYLCASSLERSRAATIYFGEGSWLTVV.

The chain is built from TRBV19 and TRBJ1-2; D is undetermined. Trimming removed 5 bases at V and 4 bases at J, with 17 bases between. CDR1 and CDR2 from the germline V gene are LNHDA and SQIVND (reference sequence). The CDR3 contains 15 residues. The DNA of the CDR3 is TGTGCCAGTAGTTCAACTCTTTCTCTCGGCTATGGCTACACCTTC. Protein: CASSSTLSLGYGYTF.

The genes are TRBV6-5 and TRBJ2-1, with no clear D. CDR1 and CDR2 from the germline V gene are MNHEY and SVGAGI. Trimming took 10 bases from V and 0 from J, leaving 10 bases between them. The CDR3 is 13 amino acids. CDR3 amino acids: CAMSFGSYNEQFF. CDR3 nucleotides: TGTGCCATGTCGTTCGGCTCCTACAATGAGCAGTTCTTC.

The chain combines TRBV6-5 with TRBJ1-4; no clear D. This CDR3 has 14 amino acids. Trimming took off 7 bases at V and 4 bases at J, with 13 bases between the two ends. CDR1 is MNHEY, CDR2 SVGAGI, per germline. In DNA, the CDR3 is TGTGCCAGCAAGTTCGGGGAGGGTAATGAAAAACTGTTTTTT. It codes for CASKFGEGNEKLFF.

The gene calls are TRBV30 and TRBJ2-1; perhaps TRBD1 as D (5 bases). There are 14 residues in the CDR3. The germline V gene encodes CDR1 GTSNPN and CDR2 SVGIG (reference sequence). V gave up 2 bases and J gave up 4 bases, with 12 bases separating them. The CDR3 here is CAWSTGAAYNEQFF. In DNA form, the CDR3 reads TGTGCCTGGAGTACAGGAGCAGCATACAATGAGCAGTTCTTC.

The sample holds one count of this clone. The chain uses TRBV29-1 and TRBJ1-1; a possible D gene is TRBD1 (5 bases). The V end lost 4 bases, the J end lost 1 base, and 10 bases lay between the germline ends. This CDR3 has 13 amino acids. From germline, CDR1 is SQVTM and CDR2 ANQGSEA. CDR3 DNA: TGCAGCGTTGGCGGGGGATGGAACACTGAAGCTTTCTTT. Protein product: CSVGGGWNTEAFF.

J is TRBJ2-1 and V is TRBV7-9; 11 bases align to TRBD2. Germline loops: CDR1 SEHNR, CDR2 FQNEAQ (reference sequence). CDR3 size: 16 residues. V lost 4 bases and J lost 8; bases outside the gene matches: 10. CDR3 sequence (DNA): TGTGCCAGCAGCTACGATAGCGGGAGGGCTAGCGATGAGCAGTTCTTC. Amino acids: CASSYDSGRASDEQFF.

This chain connects TRBV6-6 to TRBJ1-4; 7 bases agree with TRBD1. The CDR3 runs 14 residues. Trimming at V came to 5 bases and at J to 8 bases, leaving 8 bases not matched to a gene. Germline CDR1 reads MNHNY; CDR2 reads SVGAGI (reference sequence). CDR3 DNA sequence: TGTGCCAGCAGTCCGAGACAGGGTTTCGAAAAACTGTTTTTT. Translation: CASSPRQGFEKLFF.

Concerning this clone itself: Other DNA sequences in the same sample also yield this CDR3. This chain uses TRBV7-2 with TRBJ1-1; TRBD1 agrees at 8 bases. This CDR3 is built from 14 residues. From germline, CDR1 is SGHTA and CDR2 FQGNSA. J was trimmed by 2 bases and V by 5 bases; bases with no gene match: 4. The CDR3 DNA reads as TGTGCCAGCAGCCTCGGACAGGGAAACACTGAAGCTTTCTTT. This encodes CASSLGQGNTEAFF.

The V gene is TRBV6-2 or TRBV6-3, the J gene TRBJ2-2; 7 bases match TRBD1. Trimming took 2 bases from V and 2 from J; bases not matched to a gene: 2. Germline lookup yields CDR1 MNHEY and CDR2 SVGEGT. CDR3 length: 15 residues. Here the CDR3 reads CASSYRTGNTGELFF. Written as DNA, the CDR3 is TGTGCCAGCAGTTACCGGACAGGAAACACCGGGGAGCTGTTTTTT.

This clone was counted once. The rearrangement uses TRBV4-3 and TRBJ1-5, with TRBD1 as a possible D gene (5 bases). The CDR3 totals 14 residues. Germline values: CDR1 LGHNA, CDR2 YSLEER. V was shortened by 1 base and J by 5 bases, with 9 bases between the two germline ends. This chain's CDR3 is CASSQVGGDQPQHF. The CDR3, as DNA: TGCGCCAGCAGCCAAGTCGGGGGAGATCAGCCCCAGCATTTT.

This clone occurred a few times. The chain combines TRBV6-6 with TRBJ1-2; maybe TRBD1 (6 bases). The V gene's germline CDR1 is MNHNY and CDR2 SVGAGI (reference sequence). The V end lost 5 bases, the J end lost 4 bases, and 11 bases lay between the germline ends. CDR3 length equals 13 residues. The CDR3 sequence is CASSPGGAYGYTF. The CDR3 DNA sequence: TGTGCCAGCAGTCCGGGGGGCGCCTATGGCTACACCTTC.

The chain's CDR3 is CASSQDRVRTEAFF. The CDR3 nucleotides are TGCGCCAGCAGCCAAGATCGCGTCAGGACTGAAGCTTTCTTT. The rearrangement uses TRBV4-3 and TRBJ1-1; D is ambiguous. There are 14 residues in the CDR3. V lost 0 bases to trimming and J lost 5 bases, with 10 bases between them. Per the germline V gene, CDR1 is LGHNA and CDR2 is YSLEER.

This clone came up once. J is TRBJ2-3 and V is TRBV5-6; the match to TRBD1 covers 9 bases. The trim removed 0 bases at V and 0 bases at J, leaving 11 bases unmatched. The germline V gene has CDR1 SGHDT and CDR2 YYEEEE. The CDR3 has 19 amino acids. In nucleotides, the CDR3 is TGTGCCAGCAGCTTGGCATTGGGACAGGGCTGGGGGAGCACAGATACGCAGTATTTT. Encoded protein: CASSLALGQGWGSTDTQYF.

The chain is built from TRBV7-8 and TRBJ2-1, with D tentatively TRBD2 (5 bases). This CDR3 comprises 15 residues. Germline V CDR1 and CDR2: SGHVS, FQNEAQ. Trimming pared 3 bases from V and 5 bases from J, leaving 14 bases between. The CDR3 DNA reads TGTGCCAGCAGCTTGGCGTATAGGAGGAACAATGAGCAGTTCTTC. This translates into CASSLAYRRNNEQFF.

V gene TRBV7-9 combines with J gene TRBJ1-5, with 8 bases fitting TRBD1. V lost 6 bases and J lost 2; bases outside the gene matches: 12. In germline, CDR1 is SEHNR, CDR2 FQNEAQ (reference sequence). This CDR3 spans 17 amino acids. CDR3 sequence reads: CASSREQGARGNQPQHF. CDR3 nucleotides: TGTGCCAGCAGTCGGGAGCAGGGGGCCCGGGGCAATCAGCCCCAGCATTTT.

V is TRBV2 and J is TRBJ2-7; 9 bases match TRBD1. Unmatched junction bases numbered 3, after V lost 6 bases and J lost 3 bases. CDR3 length equals 13 residues. Germline loops: CDR1 SNHLY, CDR2 FYNNEI. CDR3 protein: CASRGQGLYEQYF. CDR3 in DNA: TGTGCCAGCAGGGGACAGGGCCTCTACGAGCAGTACTTC.

This clone was found a few times. This chain uses TRBV18 with TRBJ1-1, with D possibly matching TRBD1 (5 bases). CDR1 KGHSH and CDR2 LQKENI come from the germline V gene. There are 12 residues in the CDR3. V was shortened by 3 bases and J by 4 bases, with 6 bases between the two germline ends. CDR3: CASSPQGTEAFF. The CDR3 nucleotides are TGTGCCAGCTCACCGCAGGGCACTGAAGCTTTCTTT.

This chain links TRBV6-4 with TRBJ1-6; 8 bases align to TRBD1. The length of the CDR3 is 14 residues. V was clipped by 6 bases and J by 6 bases; unmatched bases: 4. Germline values: CDR1 MRHNA, CDR2 SNTAGT. The CDR3 sequence: CASRAQGGNSPLHF. The CDR3 DNA sequence: TGTGCCAGCAGAGCACAGGGGGGTAATTCACCCCTCCACTTT.

The chain joins TRBV5-1 to TRBJ2-7, with D possibly matching TRBD2 (6 bases). The germline V gene has CDR1 SGHRS and CDR2 YFSETQ. The CDR3 is made up of 14 amino acids. Trimming shortened V by 2 bases and J by 3 bases, and 12 bases separated the two germline ends. Here the CDR3 reads CASSLAGYDYEQYF. The CDR3 DNA follows: TGCGCCAGCAGCTTAGCGGGTTACGACTACGAGCAGTACTTC. Variable domain in full (rest from reference TRBV5-1 and TRBJ2-7): KAGVTQTPRYLIKTRGQQVTLSCSPISGHRSVSWYQQTPGQGLQFLFEYFSETQRNKGNFPGRFSGRQFSNSRSEMNVSTLELGDSALYLCASSLAGYDYEQYFGPGTRLTVT.